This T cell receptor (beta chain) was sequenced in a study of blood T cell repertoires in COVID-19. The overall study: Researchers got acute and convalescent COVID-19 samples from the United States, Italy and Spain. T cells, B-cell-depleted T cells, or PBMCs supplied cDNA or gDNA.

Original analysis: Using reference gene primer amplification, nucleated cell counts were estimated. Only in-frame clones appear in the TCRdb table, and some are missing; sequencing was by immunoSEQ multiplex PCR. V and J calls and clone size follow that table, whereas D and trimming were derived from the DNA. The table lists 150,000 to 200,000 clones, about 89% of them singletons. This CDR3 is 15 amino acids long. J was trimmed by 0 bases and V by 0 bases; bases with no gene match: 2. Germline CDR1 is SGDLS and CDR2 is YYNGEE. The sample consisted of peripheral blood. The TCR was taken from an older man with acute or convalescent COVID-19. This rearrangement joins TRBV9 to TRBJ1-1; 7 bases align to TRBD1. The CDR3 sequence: CASSVVTGVNTEAFF. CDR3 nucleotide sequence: TGTGCCAGCAGCGTAGTAACAGGGGTGAACACTGAAGCTTTCTTT.